A single sample is the source of the 4 T cell receptor beta chains below, sequenced in a study of beta chain features in type 1 diabetes. Expressed TCRB transcripts got sequenced, as all isolated RNA was reverse transcribed. Method: immunoSEQ multiplex PCR; TCRdb's copy keeps in-frame clones and lacks some. Here the sample spans 810,000 or so clones, about 17% being singletons. Material: naive CD4+ T cells from blood. The source is a woman between 18 and 30 years old in good health.

This clone appeared a few times. The V and J genes are TRBV5-1 and TRBJ2-1; a weak D match, TRBD2 (6 bases). CDR1 and CDR2 (germline): SGHRS, YFSETQ. This CDR3 is 14 amino acids long. Trimming stripped 7 bases from V and 10 bases from J, with 21 bases between. CDR3 amino acids: CASLRDSSSREQFF. In DNA, the CDR3 is TGCGCCAGCCTCCGGGACTCCTCCAGCCGGGAGCAGTTCTTC.

This chain joins TRBV28 and TRBJ2-5, with D hard to call. Trimming stripped 6 bases from V and 5 bases from J, with 13 bases between. This CDR3 has 13 amino acids. The V gene's germline CDR1 is MDHEN and CDR2 SYDVKM. The CDR3 DNA sequence: TGTGCCAGCAGCCGCATTGATCCGGAGACCCAGTACTTC. The encoded protein is CASSRIDPETQYF.

The rearrangement joins TRBV21-1 to TRBJ2-5; TRBD1 is the table's D call and was not checked against the DNA. TRBV21-1 is noted as a pseudogene. CDR3 length equals 15 residues. This chain's CDR3 is CASRTGTVGGETQYF. The DNA for the CDR3 is TGTGCCAGCAGGACAGGGACGGTCGGGGGAGAGACCCAGTACTTC.

There are a few counts of this clone. The chain combines TRBV4-2 with TRBJ2-7; 15 nucleotides match TRBD2. The CDR3 has 16 residues. V lost 3 bases and J lost 4; bases outside the gene matches: 4. The germline CDR1 and CDR2 sequences are LGHNA and YNFKEQ. The CDR3: CASSQGLAGGAYEQYF. The CDR3 nucleotides read TGTGCCAGCAGCCAGGGACTAGCGGGAGGAGCTTACGAGCAGTACTTC.